The clone carrying this T cell receptor (beta chain) was seen repeatedly, ten times or more. The target antigen is unknown. It was RNA transcripts that yielded the amplified TCR beta CDR3 regions. HTBI primers were the set used in a first-round RT-PCR of the TCR CDR3. From the multiplex PCR reads, TCRdb called clonotypes with MiXCR, one entry per CDR3 protein. This table holds hundreds of thousands of distinct CDR3 sequences, over 15% found once. CDR1 and CDR2 (germline): PRHDT, FYEKMQ (reference sequence). CDR3 size: 15 residues. Germline trimming cut 5 bases from V and 4 bases from J; bases unmatched to any gene: 4. The data were taken from a study of T cells in Graves' hyperthyroidism and ophthalmopathy. Study-wide points: Blood also contained most expanded thyroid clonotypes above 0.001.

The rearrangement joins TRBV13 to TRBJ1-6; 8 bases map to TRBD1. Sequences were obtained from blood. This receptor was identified in a woman aged 18-29 years with Graves' ophthalmopathy. CDR3 DNA: TGTGCCAGCAGCCACAGGGGGAATTATAATTCACCCCTCCACTTT. Residues: CASSHRGNYNSPLHF.